The 22 T cell receptor beta chains below come from one sample, sequenced in a study of T cell responses to AZD1222 COVID-19 vaccine. Method: immunoSEQ multiplex PCR; TCRdb's copy keeps in-frame clones and lacks some. The data show over 130,000 clones, approximately 89% seen once. The source was peripheral blood, collected on day 0 of AZD1222 vaccination. The receptors here all came from an adult in good health.

The chain joins TRBV19 to TRBJ2-2, with D possibly matching TRBD1 (6 bases). The germline V gene has CDR1 LNHDA and CDR2 SQIVND (reference sequence). V was pared by 6 bases and J by 4 bases, with 15 bases between. This CDR3 comprises 15 residues. The CDR3 bases are TGTGCCAGTAGATCGGAACAGGGCCTCACCGGGGAGCTGTTTTTT. This gives the protein CASRSEQGLTGELFF.

The chain joins TRBV6-5 to TRBJ1-1; D is perhaps TRBD1 (5 bases). V shed 7 bases and J shed 0 bases, with 15 bases lying between them. Germline CDR1 and CDR2: MNHEY and SVGAGI. The CDR3 totals 15 residues. DNA of the CDR3: TGTGCCAGCACTCTAACAGGACGGTTGAACACTGAAGCTTTCTTT. Translating gives CASTLTGRLNTEAFF.

The chain joins TRBV4-1 to TRBJ2-5, with TRBD1 identical over 7 bases. CDR1 and CDR2 (germline): MGHRA, YSYEKL. Trimming took 1 base from V and 4 from J; bases not matched to a gene: 6. This CDR3 contains 15 residues. The CDR3, as DNA: TGCGCCAGCAGCCAAGGTCAAGGGGGCAGAGAGACCCAGTACTTC. It translates to CASSQGQGGRETQYF.

This chain connects TRBV27 to TRBJ2-3; TRBD2 is a possible D gene (6 bases). Germline CDR1 MNHEY, CDR2 SMNVEV (reference sequence). V was pared by 5 bases and J by 5 bases, with 17 bases between. The CDR3 is made up of 15 amino acids. Here the CDR3 DNA reads TGTGCCAGCAGTCCCCGACTAGTCTCGGGAGATACGCAGTATTTT. This sequence encodes CASSPRLVSGDTQYF.

The chain recombines TRBV29-1 with TRBJ1-1; weak D call: TRBD1 (5 bases). V lost 7 bases and J 1 base, leaving 16 bases between the germline ends. CDR1 is SQVTM and CDR2 is ANQGSEA in the germline V gene. This CDR3 contains 14 residues. The CDR3 DNA is TGCAGCGCTCACGGCGGGGGTGGGAACACTGAAGCTTTCTTT. It specifies CSAHGGGGNTEAFF.

The V call is TRBV7-9, the J call TRBJ2-3; 8 bases fit TRBD2. The CDR3 has 17 amino acids. CDR1 is SEHNR, CDR2 FQNEAQ, per germline (reference sequence). J was trimmed by 0 bases and V by 3 bases; bases with no gene match: 8. CDR3 region: CASSFGRLAQSTDTQYF. The CDR3 DNA reads TGTGCCAGCAGCTTCGGCCGACTAGCGCAAAGCACAGATACGCAGTATTTT.

The chain is built from TRBV7-9 and TRBJ1-1; TRBD1 is a possible D gene (5 bases). CDR1 is SEHNR and CDR2 is FQNEAQ in the germline V gene (reference sequence). V shed 3 bases and J shed 5 bases, with 10 bases lying between them. The CDR3 is 13 residues long. Here the CDR3 reads CASSLGGGTEAFF. For the CDR3, the DNA is TGTGCCAGCAGCTTGGGGGGTGGGACTGAAGCTTTCTTT.

The chain has TRBV7-9 and TRBJ2-5; D unresolved. The CDR3 has 13 amino acids. Deletions cut 8 bases from V and 1 base from J, with 11 bases between. The germline V gene has CDR1 SEHNR and CDR2 FQNEAQ (reference sequence). The CDR3 region has the DNA TGTGCCAGCTCCCCCTCGGTCCAAGAGACCCAGTACTTC. It translates to CASSPSVQETQYF.

The rearrangement joins TRBV7-8 to TRBJ1-2, with 9 nucleotides matching TRBD1. The CDR3 consists of 15 residues. V lost 1 base and J lost 7; bases outside the gene matches: 7. CDR1 SGHVS and CDR2 FQNEAQ come from the germline V gene. The CDR3 bases are TGTGCCAGCAGCTTAGTCACAGGGGGCGCTTTTGGCTACACCTTC. Encoded protein: CASSLVTGGAFGYTF. Based on the CDR3 plus reference TRBV7-8 and TRBJ1-2, the full variable domain is GAGVSQSPRYKVAKRGQDVALRCDPISGHVSLFWYQQALGQGPEFLTYFQNEAQLDKSGLPSDRFFAERPEGSVSTLKIQRTQQEDSAVYLCASSLVTGGAFGYTFGSGTRLTVV.

CDR3 bases: TGTGCCAGCAGTCATTCTGGCAGGTCTACAGATACGCAGTATTTT. Encoded protein: CASSHSGRSTDTQYF. V usage is TRBV6-5 and J usage is TRBJ2-3; D is unresolved. Trimming left V 5 bases short and J 3 bases short, with 15 bases between. The length of the CDR3 is 15 residues. Germline V gives CDR1 MNHEY, CDR2 SVGAGI.

The chain carries TRBV19 and TRBJ2-1, with D unresolved. Per the germline V gene, CDR1 is LNHDA and CDR2 is SQIVND (reference sequence). The CDR3 totals 12 residues. V lost 3 bases to trimming and J lost 13 bases, with 13 bases between them. The CDR3 protein is CASSIFQARQFF. The CDR3 region has the DNA TGTGCCAGTAGTATTTTCCAGGCGAGACAGTTCTTC.

This clone came up a few times. The chain carries TRBV4-2 and TRBJ2-5, with TRBD2 matching 7 bases. This CDR3 comprises 16 residues. The germline V gene has CDR1 LGHNA and CDR2 YNFKEQ. The J segment lost 4 bases and the V segment lost 3 bases, leaving 11 bases of the junction unmatched. The CDR3 bases are TGTGCCAGCAGCCAGCGGGGGATACCCGAGGCAGAGACCCAGTACTTC. Translating gives CASSQRGIPEAETQYF.

Remarks on this clone: Other nucleotide sequences from this sample produce the same CDR3. The chain links TRBV4-1 to TRBJ1-1; the match to TRBD1 covers 8 bases. CDR3 size: 14 residues. The germline V gene encodes CDR1 MGHRA and CDR2 YSYEKL. With 3 bases clipped from V and 5 bases from J, the junction kept 5 bases outside the gene matches. The CDR3 DNA sequence: TGCGCCAGCAGCCAGAAGACAGGGGAGACTGAAGCTTTCTTT. Encoded protein: CASSQKTGETEAFF.

DNA for the CDR3: TGTGCCAGCAAGAACGGGGAGCTGTTTTTT. It yields the protein CASKNGELFF. The chain carries TRBV12-3 or TRBV12-4 and TRBJ2-2; D gene unclear. V was trimmed by 7 bases and J by 7 bases, leaving 4 bases between them. The CDR3 length is 10 residues.

This sequence joins TRBV20-1 and TRBJ1-1; D possibly corresponds to TRBD1 (5 bases). Looked up from germline, CDR1 is DFQATT and CDR2 is SNEGSKA (reference sequence). The CDR3 length is 16 residues. Trimming pared 3 bases from V and 0 bases from J, leaving 17 bases between. Written as DNA, the CDR3 is TGCAGTGCTAGTAACCGCTACGGGGCCATGAACACTGAAGCTTTCTTT. Its translation: CSASNRYGAMNTEAFF.

The gene calls are TRBV5-4 and TRBJ1-2; the D gene is possibly TRBD1 (5 bases). The CDR3 totals 13 residues. V lost 6 bases and J 4 bases, leaving 13 bases between the germline ends. Germline CDR1 is SGHNT and CDR2 is YYREEE (reference sequence). The CDR3 protein is CASNVGGTYGYTF. As DNA, the CDR3 is TGTGCCAGCAACGTGGGGGGAACCTATGGCTACACCTTC.

The V and J genes are TRBV29-1 and TRBJ1-5; D is perhaps TRBD1 (5 bases). The CDR3 has 13 amino acids. The germline CDR1 and CDR2 sequences are SQVTM and ANQGSEA. Trimming left V 7 bases short and J 5 bases short, with 15 bases between. The CDR3 loop is CSAASGSHQPQHF. The DNA for the CDR3 is TGCAGCGCAGCATCAGGGTCCCATCAGCCCCAGCATTTT. The whole variable domain, filled in from reference TRBV29-1 and TRBJ1-5, reads SAVISQKPSRDICQRGTSLTIQCQVDSQVTMMFWYRQQPGQSLTLIATANQGSEATYESGFVIDKFPISRPNLTFSTLTVSNMSPEDSSIYLCSAASGSHQPQHFGDGTRLSIL.

The rearrangement uses TRBV9 and TRBJ1-2; no clear D. V lost 2 bases to trimming and J lost 1 base, with 6 bases between them. The V gene's germline CDR1 is SGDLS and CDR2 YYNGEE. The CDR3 spans 13 residues. CDR3 protein: CASSVGVNYGYTF. In DNA, the CDR3 is TGTGCCAGCAGCGTCGGGGTTAACTATGGCTACACCTTC.

The table lists this clone with a count of one. The V gene is TRBV5-4, the J gene TRBJ2-2; 7 positions match TRBD2. This CDR3 has 16 amino acids. Germline CDR1 is SGHNT and CDR2 is YYREEE (reference sequence). Trimming took 5 bases from V and 6 from J; bases not matched to a gene: 13. The CDR3 DNA reads TGTGCCAGCAGGGGGGAGGGCCCGCTTTTCCCCGGGGAGCTGTTTTTT. This translates into CASRGEGPLFPGELFF.

The chain links TRBV2 to TRBJ2-3, with D tentatively TRBD2 (5 bases). The germline V and J ends were trimmed by 2 bases and 2 bases, with 11 bases remaining between them. The CDR3 totals 15 residues. CDR1 is SNHLY, CDR2 FYNNEI, per germline. For the CDR3, the DNA is TGTGCCAGCAGTGAAAAGTTAGGACTCACAGATACGCAGTATTTT. Amino acids: CASSEKLGLTDTQYF.

CDR3 in amino acids: CASIYGTEYGYTF. The CDR3 bases are TGTGCCAGCATATACGGGACGGAGTATGGCTACACCTTC. The J gene is TRBJ1-2, the V gene TRBV2; D might be TRBD1 (5 bases). CDR3 size: 13 residues. Germline values: CDR1 SNHLY, CDR2 FYNNEI. V dropped 7 bases and J dropped 5 bases, with 14 bases sitting between them.

This chain connects TRBV12-5 to TRBJ2-1; maybe TRBD1 (6 bases). The CDR3 sequence is 15 residues long. Trimming stripped 1 base from V and 1 base from J, with 8 bases between. The germline gives CDR1 LGHNT, CDR2 FRNRAP. The CDR3 here is CASGLGTASYNEQFF. CDR3 coding DNA: TGTGCTAGTGGTTTGGGGACAGCATCCTACAATGAGCAGTTCTTC.